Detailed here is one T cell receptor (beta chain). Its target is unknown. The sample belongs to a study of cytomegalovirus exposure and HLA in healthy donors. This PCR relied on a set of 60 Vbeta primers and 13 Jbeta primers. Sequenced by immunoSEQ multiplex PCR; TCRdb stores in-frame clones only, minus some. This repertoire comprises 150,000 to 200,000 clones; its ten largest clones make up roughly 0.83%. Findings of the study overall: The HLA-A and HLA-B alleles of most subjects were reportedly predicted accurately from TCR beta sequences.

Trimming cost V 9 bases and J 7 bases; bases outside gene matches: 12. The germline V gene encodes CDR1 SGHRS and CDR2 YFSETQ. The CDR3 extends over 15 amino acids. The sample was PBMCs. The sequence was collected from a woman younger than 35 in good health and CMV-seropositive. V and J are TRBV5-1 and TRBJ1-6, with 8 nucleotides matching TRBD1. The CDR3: CAIPPPRQGNSPLHF. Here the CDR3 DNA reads TGCGCCATACCCCCCCCGAGACAGGGGAATTCACCCCTCCACTTT.